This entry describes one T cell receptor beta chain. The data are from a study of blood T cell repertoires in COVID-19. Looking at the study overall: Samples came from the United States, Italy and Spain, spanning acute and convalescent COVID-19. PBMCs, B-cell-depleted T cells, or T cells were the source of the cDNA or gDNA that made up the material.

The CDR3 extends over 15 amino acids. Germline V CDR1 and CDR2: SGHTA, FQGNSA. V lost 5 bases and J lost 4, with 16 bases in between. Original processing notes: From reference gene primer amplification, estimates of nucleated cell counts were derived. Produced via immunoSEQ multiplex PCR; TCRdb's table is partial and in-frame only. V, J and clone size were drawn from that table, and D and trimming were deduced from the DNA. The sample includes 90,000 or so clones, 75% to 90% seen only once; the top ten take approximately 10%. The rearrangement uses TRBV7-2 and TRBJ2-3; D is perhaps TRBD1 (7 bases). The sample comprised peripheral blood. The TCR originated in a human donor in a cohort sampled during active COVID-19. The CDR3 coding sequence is TGTGCCAGCAGCATAAACAGGGGAGGCGCAGATACGCAGTATTTT. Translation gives CASSINRGGADTQYF.